This T cell receptor (beta chain) was captured by sequencing in a study of a mutant IDH1 vaccine in newly diagnosed glioma. Study information: Radiotherapy alone preceded vaccination by 4-6 weeks; alternatively, vaccination started with temozolomide cycles.

As for this clone: Its antigen is unidentified.

This table comes from immunoSEQ multiplex PCR, and its TCRdb copy is limited to in-frame clones, with some not included. The table lists about 62,000 clones, around 86% of them singletons. Documented time point: week 47, end of study. Vaccinated patients received 300 ug of mutant IDH1 20-mer peptide per dose, with topical imiquimod. This TCR was recovered from a man aged 25-45 years with glioma. The sequencing here drew on PBMCs, taken from a glioma patient whose treatment included an IDH1 peptide vaccine.

The CDR3 DNA is TGTGCCAGCAGCTTAGAGATGAGGGTTTCGGCCAATGAGCAGTTCTTC. Its protein product is CASSLEMRVSANEQFF. V is TRBV7-6 and J is TRBJ2-1, with a weak D call TRBD2 (5 bases). This CDR3 spans 16 amino acids. V lost 1 base and J 6 bases, leaving 16 bases between the germline ends. CDR1 is SGHVS, CDR2 FNYEAQ, per germline.